The 21 T cell receptor beta chains given below trace back to one sample, sequenced in a study of identical twins. TCRdb re-called the 5' RACE reads with MiXCR, one entry per CDR3 protein. In the table there are some 1,700,000 distinct CDR3 sequences, under 35% of which are singletons. Sequenced input: cord blood. The receptors were sampled from a newborn girl in good health.

J is TRBJ1-5 and V is TRBV28; D not resolved. The CDR3 length is 9 residues. Trimming pared 8 bases from V and 8 bases from J, leaving 4 bases between. The V gene's germline CDR1 is MDHEN and CDR2 SYDVKM. CDR3 loop: CASREPQHF. DNA of the CDR3: TGTGCCAGCCGGGAGCCCCAGCATTTT.

In its sample, this clonotype was seen a few times. V usage is TRBV12-3 or TRBV12-4 and J usage is TRBJ1-5; maybe TRBD1 (5 bases). The CDR3 sequence is 19 residues long. Trimming pared 5 bases from V and 2 bases from J, leaving 25 bases between. The CDR3 nucleotides are TGTGCCAGCAGTGACAGACGGCTCACCGAAAATTTCGGCAATCAGCCCCAGCATTTT. Translating gives CASSDRRLTENFGNQPQHF.

This clonotype was counted between two and nine times. The rearrangement uses TRBV12-3 or TRBV12-4 and TRBJ1-2; 8 nucleotides agree with TRBD1. Germline trimming cut 4 bases from V and 5 bases from J; bases unmatched to any gene: 6. The CDR3 contains 14 residues. The CDR3 sequence: CASSSSGGGYGYTF. The CDR3 bases are TGTGCCAGCAGTTCGTCAGGGGGCGGGTATGGCTACACCTTC.

The chain employs TRBV4-2 and TRBJ2-3; maybe TRBD2 (6 bases). The CDR3 has 14 residues. Deletions cut 4 bases from V and 5 bases from J, with 13 bases between. The germline gives CDR1 LGHNA, CDR2 YNFKEQ. The CDR3 spells CASSPTGELDTQYF. CDR3 DNA: TGTGCCAGCAGCCCAACGGGAGAGCTAGATACGCAGTATTTT.

This clonotype was picked up one time. CDR3 nucleotide sequence: TGTGCCAGCAGCCAGCGGGGGGGGCAGTTCTTC. Residues: CASSQRGGQFF. This chain connects TRBV14 to TRBJ2-1; 9 bases are shared with TRBD2. This CDR3 contains 11 residues. In germline, CDR1 is SGHDN, CDR2 FVKESK. V was clipped by 3 bases and J by 12 bases; unmatched bases: 0. The full variable domain, completed using reference TRBV14 and TRBJ2-1, is EAGVTQFPSHSVIEKGQTVTLRCDPISGHDNLYWYRRVMGKEIKFLLHFVKESKQDESGMPNNRFLAERTGGTYSTLKVQPAELEDSGVYFCASSQRGGQFFGPGTRLTVL.

This clonotype was observed a handful of times. The V gene is TRBV20-1, the J gene TRBJ2-3; TRBD2 agrees at 9 bases. There are 16 residues in the CDR3. J was trimmed by 3 bases and V by 6 bases; bases with no gene match: 13. Per germline, CDR1 DFQATT and CDR2 SNEGSKA (reference sequence). CDR3 coding DNA: TGCAGTGCGCGACCAAGGGGAGCGGGGGGAACAGATACGCAGTATTTT. This sequence encodes CSARPRGAGGTDTQYF.

CDR3 protein: CASSLGQSREQYF. As DNA, the CDR3 is TGCGCCAGCAGCCTGGGACAAAGTAGAGAGCAGTACTTC. The chain recombines TRBV5-1 with TRBJ2-7; D might be TRBD1 (6 bases). The CDR3 is made up of 13 amino acids. V shed 4 bases and J shed 7 bases, with 15 bases lying between them. Germline V lookup: CDR1 SGHRS, CDR2 YFSETQ. Based on the CDR3 plus reference TRBV5-1 and TRBJ2-7, the full variable domain is KAGVTQTPRYLIKTRGQQVTLSCSPISGHRSVSWYQQTPGQGLQFLFEYFSETQRNKGNFPGRFSGRQFSNSRSEMNVSTLELGDSALYLCASSLGQSREQYFGPGTRLTVT.

V gene TRBV5-1 combines with J gene TRBJ2-3; 11 positions agree with TRBD2. The V and J ends lost 6 bases and 0 bases, in that order; junction bases with no gene match: 6. This CDR3 is 16 amino acids long. Germline V gene lookup returns CDR1 SGHRS and CDR2 YFSETQ. The CDR3 region is CASTMGLAVSTDTQYF. The CDR3 nucleotides read TGCGCCAGCACGATGGGACTAGCGGTCAGCACAGATACGCAGTATTTT.

This clonotype has only a few counts. The chain combines TRBV5-1 with TRBJ1-2; D perhaps matches TRBD1 (6 bases). This CDR3 has 16 amino acids. The V gene's germline CDR1 is SGHRS and CDR2 YFSETQ. V shed 4 bases and J shed 0 bases, with 16 bases lying between them. CDR3: CASSVFGGETNYGYTF. The CDR3 region has the DNA TGCGCCAGCAGCGTATTCGGGGGCGAAACTAACTATGGCTACACCTTC.

This clonotype was counted a few times. The rearrangement links TRBV12-3 or TRBV12-4 to TRBJ2-7, with a possible D match to TRBD1 (6 bases). Between the trimmed V and J ends, which lost 7 bases and 3 bases, there was a span of 13 bases. The CDR3 has 13 amino acids. The CDR3 loop reads CASTKTGYYEQYF. The CDR3, as DNA: TGTGCCAGCACCAAGACAGGATACTACGAGCAGTACTTC.

The chain carries TRBV4-1 and TRBJ2-1; 10 bases fit TRBD2. There are 16 residues in the CDR3. Per the germline V gene, CDR1 is MGHRA and CDR2 is YSYEKL. The J segment lost 8 bases and the V segment lost 1 base, leaving 8 bases of the junction unmatched. The CDR3: CASSQAPSGSLHEQFF. The CDR3 nucleotides are TGCGCCAGCAGCCAAGCCCCTAGCGGGAGCCTGCATGAGCAGTTCTTC.

In this sample, this clonotype turned up many times. The chain uses TRBV27 and TRBJ2-7; maybe TRBD2 (6 bases). In germline, CDR1 is MNHEY, CDR2 SMNVEV (reference sequence). Trimming pared 7 bases from V and 1 base from J, leaving 17 bases between. This CDR3 is built from 15 residues. In DNA, the CDR3 is TGTGCCAGCACCCCCTGGGGGGAAAGTTCCTACGAGCAGTACTTC. This encodes CASTPWGESSYEQYF.

The rearrangement joins TRBV7-9 to TRBJ1-1; maybe TRBD1 (5 bases). Trimming took off 5 bases at V and 1 base at J, with 17 bases between the two ends. CDR3 length: 16 amino acids. Germline V gene data show CDR1 as SEHNR and CDR2 as FQNEAQ (reference sequence). The CDR3 DNA reads TGTGCCAGCAGCACCACGCAGGGCGCAGCGAACACTGAAGCTTTCTTT. As protein: CASSTTQGAANTEAFF. The full variable domain, in which reference TRBV7-9 and TRBJ1-1 provide the parts outside the CDR3, is DTGVSQNPRHKITKRGQNVTFRCDPISEHNRLYWYRQTLGQGPEFLTYFQNEAQLEKSRLLSDRFSAERPKGSFSTLEIQRTEQGDSAMYLCASSTTQGAANTEAFFGQGTRLTVV.

This clonotype was seen a handful of times. The chain joins TRBV7-9 to TRBJ2-7; 9 bases are shared with TRBD1. The CDR3 spans 14 residues. The V segment lost 5 bases and the J segment 6 bases; nucleotides outside the gene matches: 8. Per the germline V gene, CDR1 is SEHNR and CDR2 is FQNEAQ (reference sequence). The CDR3 DNA is TGTGCCAGCAGCCACCGGGACAGGGATCGCGAGCAGTACTTC. Translating it yields CASSHRDRDREQYF.

To note about this clonotype: Being one base from a much bigger clone, this may be a read error. This rearrangement joins TRBV5-1 to TRBJ2-5; D is possibly TRBD2 (5 bases). In germline, CDR1 is SGHRS, CDR2 YFSETQ. This CDR3 is built from 15 residues. CDR3 coding DNA: TGCGCCAGCTCCGACCCACAGCGGATACAAGTGACCCAGTACTTC. Amino acids: CASSDPQRIQVTQYF.

V and J are TRBV9 and TRBJ1-2; 7 bases are a match to TRBD1. The V gene's germline CDR1 is SGDLS and CDR2 YYNGEE. CDR3 size: 18 residues. The V gene end was trimmed by 4 bases and the J gene end by 3 bases; junction bases not matched to a gene: 18. Here the CDR3 reads CASSTNRQGPQADYGYTF. CDR3 in DNA: TGTGCCAGCAGCACCAACAGACAGGGCCCTCAAGCTGACTATGGCTACACCTTC.

This chain links TRBV14 with TRBJ1-2, with 8 bases lining up with TRBD1. CDR3 length: 15 amino acids. Germline trimming cut 5 bases from V and 4 bases from J; bases unmatched to any gene: 9. Germline CDR1 SGHDN, CDR2 FVKESK. The CDR3 here is CASSLVTGQVYGYTF. CDR3 bases: TGTGCCAGCAGCTTAGTGACGGGACAGGTCTATGGCTACACCTTC.

This rearrangement joins TRBV4-2 to TRBJ1-1; D not resolved. The CDR3 consists of 13 residues. The germline CDR1 and CDR2 sequences are LGHNA and YNFKEQ. V gave up 3 bases and J gave up 5 bases, with 10 bases separating them. The DNA for the CDR3 is TGTGCCAGCAGCCAGGCCTTGGAGACTGAAGCTTTCTTT. This translates into CASSQALETEAFF.

The chain uses TRBV5-5 and TRBJ1-4, with D possibly being TRBD1 (5 bases). Germline V gene sequence: CDR1 SGHKS, CDR2 YYEKEE (reference sequence). The CDR3 totals 16 residues. The V and J ends lost 4 bases and 4 bases respectively, with 17 bases between them. The CDR3 DNA sequence: TGTGCCAGCAGCGTAAGGAGGGGTTCCCTTAATGAAAAACTGTTTTTT. Translation gives CASSVRRGSLNEKLFF.

The chain recombines TRBV3-1 with TRBJ2-1, with 13 bases matching TRBD2. The CDR3 loop spans 17 amino acids. V trimming: 0 bases; J trimming: 5 bases; junction bases outside the gene matches: 4. Germline V CDR1 and CDR2: LGHDT, YNNKEL (reference sequence). The CDR3 region has the DNA TGTGCCAGCAGCCAAGATCGACTAGCGGGGGGAAACAATGAGCAGTTCTTC. Amino acids: CASSQDRLAGGNNEQFF.

The chain has TRBV28 and TRBJ2-3; 8 bases agree with TRBD1. J gave up 5 bases and V 4 bases, and 8 bases lay outside the gene matches. The CDR3 loop spans 15 amino acids. CDR1 is MDHEN and CDR2 is SYDVKM in the germline V gene. CDR3 region: CASSSFQGAGDTQYF. The CDR3 DNA follows: TGTGCCAGCAGTTCCTTTCAGGGGGCGGGAGATACGCAGTATTTT.